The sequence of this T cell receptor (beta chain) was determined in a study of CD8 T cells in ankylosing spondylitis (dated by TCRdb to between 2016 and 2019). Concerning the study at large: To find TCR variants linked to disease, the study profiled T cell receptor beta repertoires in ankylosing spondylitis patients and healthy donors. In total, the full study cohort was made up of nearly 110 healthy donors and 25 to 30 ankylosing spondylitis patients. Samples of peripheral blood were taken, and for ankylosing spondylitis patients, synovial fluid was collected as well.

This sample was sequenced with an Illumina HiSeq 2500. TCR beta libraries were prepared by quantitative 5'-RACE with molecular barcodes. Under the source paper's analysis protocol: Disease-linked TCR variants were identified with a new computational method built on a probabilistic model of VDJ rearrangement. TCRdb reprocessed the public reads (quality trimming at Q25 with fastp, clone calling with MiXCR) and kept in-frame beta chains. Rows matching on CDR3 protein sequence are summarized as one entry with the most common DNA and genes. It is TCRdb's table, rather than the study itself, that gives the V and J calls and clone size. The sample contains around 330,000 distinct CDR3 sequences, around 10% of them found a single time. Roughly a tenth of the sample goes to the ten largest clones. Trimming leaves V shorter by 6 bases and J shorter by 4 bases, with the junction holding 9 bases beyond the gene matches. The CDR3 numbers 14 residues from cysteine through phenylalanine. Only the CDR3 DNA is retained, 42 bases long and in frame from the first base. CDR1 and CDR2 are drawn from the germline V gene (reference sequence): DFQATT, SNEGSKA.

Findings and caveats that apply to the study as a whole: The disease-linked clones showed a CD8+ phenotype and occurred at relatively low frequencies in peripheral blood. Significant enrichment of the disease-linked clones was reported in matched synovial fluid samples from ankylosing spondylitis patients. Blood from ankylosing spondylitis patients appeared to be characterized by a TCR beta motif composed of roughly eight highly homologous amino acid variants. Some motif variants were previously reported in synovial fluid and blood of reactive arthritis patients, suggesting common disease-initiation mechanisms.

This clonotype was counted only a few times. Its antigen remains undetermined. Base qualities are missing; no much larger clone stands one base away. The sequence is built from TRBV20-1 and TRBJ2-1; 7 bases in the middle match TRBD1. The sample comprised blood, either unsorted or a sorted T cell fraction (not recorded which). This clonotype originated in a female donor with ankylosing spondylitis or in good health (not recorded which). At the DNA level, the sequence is TGCAGTGCCCCGGACAGGCACCTATACAATGAGCAGTTCTTC. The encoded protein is CSAPDRHLYNEQFF.